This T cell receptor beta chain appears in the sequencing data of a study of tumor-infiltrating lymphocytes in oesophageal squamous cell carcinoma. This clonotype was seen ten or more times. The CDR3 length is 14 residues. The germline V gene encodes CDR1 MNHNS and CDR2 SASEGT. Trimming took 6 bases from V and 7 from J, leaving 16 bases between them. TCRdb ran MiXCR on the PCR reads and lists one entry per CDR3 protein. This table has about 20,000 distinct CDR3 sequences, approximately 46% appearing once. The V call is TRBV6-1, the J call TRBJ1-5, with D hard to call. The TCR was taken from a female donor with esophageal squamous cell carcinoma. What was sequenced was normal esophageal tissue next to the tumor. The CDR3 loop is CASRERGGWQPQHF. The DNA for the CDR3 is TGTGCCAGCAGAGAAAGAGGAGGGTGGCAGCCCCAGCATTTT.